Listed below are T cell receptor beta chains from one sample, sequenced in a study of blood T cell repertoires in COVID-19. TCRdb keeps only in-frame clones here, not all; method: immunoSEQ multiplex PCR. The data hold a few hundred thousand clones, with 88% observed a single time. The sequenced sample was peripheral blood. The receptor source for this set is a man in his 70s with acute or convalescent COVID-19. The CDR3 runs from the conserved cysteine through the conserved F or W. The D gene is left open where the match is weak. A row's size may be missing; if present it is once, few, many or a size class.

clone size	D gene	V gene	J gene	CDR3 DNA	CDR3 protein
-	TRBD1	TRBV27	TRBJ1-6	TGTGCCAGCAGTACAACGACAGGGGTGTATAATTCACCCCTCCACTTT	CASSTTTGVYNSPLHF
few	TRBD2	TRBV5-1	TRBJ2-7	TGCGCCAGCAGCTTGGGCTCGACTAGCGGGAGGGCGAGCGAGCAGTACTTC	CASSLGSTSGRASEQYF
once	-	TRBV20-1	TRBJ2-7	TGCAGTGCTAGCGGAGGCCCAGAGCAGTACTTC	CSASGGPEQYF
-	TRBD2	TRBV25-1	TRBJ2-1	TGTGCCAGCAGCGTCCACGGGAGGGCCCAGAATGAGCAGTTCTTC	CASSVHGRAQNEQFF
-	-	TRBV6-2/TRBV6-3	TRBJ1-2	TGTGCCAGCAGTTACTCCTCAGGTTCATTTAACTATGGCTACACCTTC	CASSYSSGSFNYGYTF
-	-	TRBV14	TRBJ2-2	TGTGCCAGCAGCTCAGGTGACCTCTGGACCGGGGAGCTGTTTTTT	CASSSGDLWTGELFF
-	TRBD2	TRBV7-2	TRBJ2-4	TGTGCCAGCAGCTTAGCCCAGTCGACTAGCGCCAAAAACATTCAGTACTTC	CASSLAQSTSAKNIQYF
once	-	TRBV19	TRBJ1-2	TGTGCCAGTAGTATGGGCAGGGGCCACACCTTC	CASSMGRGHTF
-	-	TRBV30	TRBJ2-2	TGTGCCTGGAGTCTGGTTCCGGATGCGGTCACCGGGGAGCTGTTTTTT	CAWSLVPDAVTGELFF
-	-	TRBV4-2	TRBJ1-2	TGTGCCAGCAGCTCACAGGGTAAAAACTATGGCTACACCTTC	CASSSQGKNYGYTF
once	TRBD1	TRBV4-1	TRBJ1-2	TGCGCCAGCAGCCGCCAGGACAGGGCCTATGGCTACACCTTC	CASSRQDRAYGYTF
-	-	TRBV19	TRBJ1-1	TGTGCCAGTAGTACCCCTCCCGGGGTTCGGGCTTTCTTT	CASSTPPGVRAFF
-	TRBD1	TRBV10-3	TRBJ2-5	TGTGCCATCAGTGACCCTTCGACAGGGTGGGGAGAGACCCAGTACTTC	CAISDPSTGWGETQYF
-	TRBD1	TRBV25-1	TRBJ1-2	TGTGCCAGCAGTCCTCCCGGGACAGGGGGATATGGCTACACCTTC	CASSPPGTGGYGYTF
-	TRBD1	TRBV18	TRBJ2-1	TGTGCCAGCTCTCTTCGACAGGGGGACTACAATGAGCAGTTCTTC	CASSLRQGDYNEQFF
-	-	TRBV29-1	TRBJ2-7	TGCAGCGTTCCCGCCGGGACTCAGCAGTACTTC	CSVPAGTQQYF
-	TRBD2	TRBV11-3	TRBJ2-2	TGTGCCAGCAGTTTTGCGGGAGGTACGAACACCGGGGAGCTGTTTTTT	CASSFAGGTNTGELFF
-	TRBD2	TRBV4-2	TRBJ2-6	TGTGCCAGCAGCCAAGATCGCGGGAGCTCTGGGGCCAACGTCCTGACTTTC	CASSQDRGSSGANVLTF
-	-	TRBV9	TRBJ1-1	TGTGCCAGCAGCGTAGGGGGGGAGAGCGGTGAAGCTTTCTTT	CASSVGGESGEAFF
once	-	TRBV21-1	TRBJ1-3	TGTGCCAGCAGCAAAGGCCCGGGGGTTTCTAGGGGCTCTGGAAACACCATATATTTT	CASSKGPGVSRGSGNTIYF
-	TRBD1	TRBV11-2	TRBJ2-1	TGTGCCAGCAGCTTAATCCCGGGACAGGGGGTCTTCTTC	CASSLIPGQGVFF
-	TRBD1	TRBV7-9	TRBJ2-5	TGTGCCAGCAGCCTCGATGGACAGGTTGCGACCCAGTACTTC	CASSLDGQVATQYF
-	TRBD1	TRBV6-5	TRBJ2-7	TGTGCCAGCAGTCCCGGGACAGGGTCCTTCACCATGTACTTC	CASSPGTGSFTMYF
-	-	TRBV3-1/TRBV3-2	TRBJ1-2	TGTGCCAGCGGAAAGGAGGTTGGTCGTGGCTACACCTTC	CASGKEVGRGYTF
-	-	TRBV6-2/TRBV6-3	TRBJ1-2	TGTGCCAGCAGTTATATTGGCACCCCTAACTATGGCTACACCTTC	CASSYIGTPNYGYTF
-	TRBD1	TRBV7-2	TRBJ2-4	TGTGCCAGCAGCTTAGTTGGGGGACAGGGAGTCAAAAACATTCAGTACTTC	CASSLVGGQGVKNIQYF
-	-	TRBV7-2	TRBJ2-2	TGTGCCAGCAGCTTCTCAGCGAACACCGGGGAGCTGTTTTTT	CASSFSANTGELFF
once	TRBD2	TRBV9	TRBJ2-5	TGTGCCAGCAGCGGACTAGCGGGAGTTCAAGAGACCCAGTACTTC	CASSGLAGVQETQYF
-	-	TRBV19	TRBJ1-1	TGTGCCAGTATGCGGGTCATGAACACTGAAGCTTTCTTT	CASMRVMNTEAFF
few	-	TRBV7-9	TRBJ2-2	TGTGCCAGCATAGAAACAGGGACCGGGGAGCTGTTTTTT	CASIETGTGELFF
-	TRBD1	TRBV6-6	TRBJ2-5	TGTGCCAGCAGTAAAAAGGGACAGGGAGTCCAAGAGACCCAGTACTTC	CASSKKGQGVQETQYF
-	-	TRBV7-9	TRBJ1-5	TGTGCCAGCAGCTTACAGGGGCAGCCCCAGCATTTT	CASSLQGQPQHF
-	-	TRBV18	TRBJ2-3	TGTGCCAGCTCACCAGGAGAGGTAACAAATACGCAGTATTTT	CASSPGEVTNTQYF
-	-	TRBV21-1	TRBJ1-5	TGTGCCAGCAGCCAGTTACCCGGGACAGGGGTCTACAATCAGCCCCAGCATTTT	CASSQLPGTGVYNQPQHF
-	TRBD2	TRBV19	TRBJ2-1	TGTGCCAGTAGTTTTCTAGCGGGAGTAAGTGAGCAGTTCTTC	CASSFLAGVSEQFF
-	TRBD2	TRBV27	TRBJ2-3	TGTGCCAGCAGCGGTAGCGGGATTGATACGCAGTATTTT	CASSGSGIDTQYF
-	TRBD1	TRBV19	TRBJ1-1	TGTGCCAGTATGACCCGGGACAGGGGGCTAGTCCCGGCTTTCTTT	CASMTRDRGLVPAFF
-	TRBD2	TRBV18	TRBJ2-3	TGTGCCAGCTCAAGAGTGCCGGGTACTAGCGGGAGGGCCCCAGATACGCAGTATTTT	CASSRVPGTSGRAPDTQYF
-	TRBD2	TRBV6-5	TRBJ2-7	TGTGCCAGCAGTTACCAAGCGGGAGCTAGTTACGAGCAGTACTTC	CASSYQAGASYEQYF
-	-	TRBV28	TRBJ1-1	TGTGCCAGCAGCCCTCCGGGGAACACTGAAGCTTTCTTT	CASSPPGNTEAFF
-	-	TRBV18	TRBJ2-7	TGTGCCAGCTCAACAGACCGATACGAGCAGTACTTC	CASSTDRYEQYF
-	-	TRBV19	TRBJ1-1	TGTGCCAGTAGCGAGGAAGGGGGAATGAACACTGAAGCTTTCTTT	CASSEEGGMNTEAFF
-	-	TRBV5-4	TRBJ2-1	TGTGCCAGCAGCTTGGGCGGGGCAGCCTCCTACAATGAGCAGTTCTTC	CASSLGGAASYNEQFF
-	TRBD2	TRBV19	TRBJ2-1	TGTGCCACGATCGCGGGAGGTGTGGGGAACAATGAGCAGTTCTTC	CATIAGGVGNNEQFF
-	-	TRBV19	TRBJ2-6	TGTGCCAGTAGTATAGTTAGGGGTCCTGGGGCCAACGTCCTGACTTTC	CASSIVRGPGANVLTF
-	-	TRBV2	TRBJ2-1	TGTGCCAGCAGTGAAGCTAACAGGGGGGGAGAGTTCTTC	CASSEANRGGEFF
-	-	TRBV6-1	TRBJ2-1	TGTGCCAGCAGTGACGGACTTGCTCAGGGAGGAAAGTTCTTC	CASSDGLAQGGKFF
-	-	TRBV5-1	TRBJ2-1	TGCGCCAGCAGCGTGACTAGTCGCAATGAGCAGTTCTTC	CASSVTSRNEQFF
-	-	TRBV4-2	TRBJ2-7	TGTGCCAGCAGCCAAGAGGTCTCAGGAATCGGTTTCTACGAGCAGTACTTC	CASSQEVSGIGFYEQYF
-	TRBD1	TRBV3-1/TRBV3-2	TRBJ2-5	TGTGCCAGCAGCCCTCGGACAGGGGGCAAAGAGACCCAGTACTTC	CASSPRTGGKETQYF